Included here is one T cell receptor (beta chain) sequence, with context. This record belongs to a study of sequential checkpoint blockade in melanoma. About the study: After both sequences, patients received maintenance nivolumab.

Using immunoSEQ multiplex PCR, the repertoire was profiled, and TCRdb retains in-frame clones only, with some absent. The sample contains about 10,000 clones, around 80% of which appear only once. Stated treatment: randomized to nivolumab then ipilimumab (arm A) or the reverse (arm B). Sorted cells were live CD3+CD8+, lacking CD19 and CD56, from PBMCs. CDR3 length: 13 residues. Germline-derived CDR1 and CDR2 are MNHEY and SMNVEV (reference sequence). The V end lost 8 bases, the J end lost 7 bases, and 15 bases lay between the germline ends. The chain combines TRBV27 with TRBJ1-5, with a possible D match to TRBD1 (5 bases). This TCR was sampled from a human donor with melanoma. The material was CD8+ T cells sorted from blood (inferred from file names), obtained from a patient given nivolumab and ipilimumab in sequence. CDR3 nucleotide sequence: TGTGCCAGCGGTCCAGGGTTTTGGCAGCCCCAGCATTTT. The encoded protein is CASGPGFWQPQHF.